The sequence of this TCR beta chain was determined in a study of post-analysis software for immune sequencing data. The study, taken as a whole, reports: Same-batch preparations were strongly co-clustered by F measure. Patients had higher frequencies than controls of a handful of TRBV segments, including TRBV5-6, TRBV5-1 and TRBV20-1.

As concerns this clonotype: Its target is not known.

Tagging with unique molecular identifiers was a feature of the TCR beta cDNA libraries. With roughly 1 to 11 million T cells as the source, roughly 0.5 million cDNA molecules resulted. In TCRdb, the PCR reads were re-called with MiXCR into one record per CDR3 protein. The table shows roughly 400,000 distinct CDR3 sequences, with approximately 42% occurring only once. Germline loops: CDR1 DFQATT, CDR2 SNEGSKA (reference sequence). Trimming removed 3 bases at V and 0 bases at J, with 12 bases between. This CDR3 contains 14 residues. Sequences were obtained from blood. The receptor's source is a girl aged 2-10 years with multiple sclerosis. This rearrangement joins TRBV20-1 to TRBJ2-7, with a tentative D call TRBD2 (5 bases). As DNA, the CDR3 is TGCAGTGCTAGCGGGGTCGTAGGCTCCTACGAGCAGTACTTC. Its translation is CSASGVVGSYEQYF.